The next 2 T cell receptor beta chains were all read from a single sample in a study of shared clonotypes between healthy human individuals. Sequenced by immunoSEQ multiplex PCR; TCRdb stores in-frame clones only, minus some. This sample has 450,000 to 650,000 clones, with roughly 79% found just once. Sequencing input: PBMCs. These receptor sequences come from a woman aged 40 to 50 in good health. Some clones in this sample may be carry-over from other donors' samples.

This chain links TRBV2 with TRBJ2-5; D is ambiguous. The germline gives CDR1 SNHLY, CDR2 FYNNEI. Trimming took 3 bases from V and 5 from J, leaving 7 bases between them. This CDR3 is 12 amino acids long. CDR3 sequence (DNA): TGTGCCAGCAGTGAGGTCTCGGAGACCCAGTACTTC. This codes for CASSEVSETQYF.

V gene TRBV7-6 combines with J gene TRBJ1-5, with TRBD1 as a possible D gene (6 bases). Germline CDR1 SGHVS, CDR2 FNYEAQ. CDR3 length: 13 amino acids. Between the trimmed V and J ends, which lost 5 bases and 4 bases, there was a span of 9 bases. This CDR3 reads CASSEGQNQPQHF. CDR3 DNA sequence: TGTGCCAGCAGCGAAGGACAGAATCAGCCCCAGCATTTT.